This entry lists 3 T cell receptor beta chains sequenced from one sample in a study of cytomegalovirus exposure and HLA in healthy donors (dated by TCRdb to the late 2010s). The library relied on the immunoSEQ multiplex PCR assay. The multiplex PCR relied on a mix of 60 forward primers for TCR Vbeta segments and 13 reverse primers for TCR Jbeta segments. TCRdb carries this immuneACCESS record with in-frame sequences only. Its versions omit some clonotypes, under half of them owing to an unresolved V gene in the studies checked, with the rest unexplained. The sample table shows some 160,000 clones, and about three quarters are seen once. The ten largest account for less than 2% of the sample. Sequenced: PBMCs. The source is a woman in her 30s in good health and CMV-seronegative.

This chain connects TRBV4-1 to TRBJ1-1, with D unclear. Per germline, CDR1 MGHRA and CDR2 YSYEKL. V was pared by 7 bases and J by 2 bases, with 14 bases between. The CDR3 has 14 amino acids. CDR3 in amino acids: CASTLAGLNTEAFF. In nucleotides, the CDR3 is TGCGCCAGCACGTTGGCAGGCCTTAACACTGAAGCTTTCTTT.

This clone was counted only a few times. This rearrangement joins TRBV5-6 to TRBJ1-2; the D is unclear. Per the germline V gene, CDR1 is SGHDT and CDR2 is YYEEEE. Trimming cost V 4 bases and J 5 bases, with 9 bases left between them. This CDR3 is 12 amino acids long. The CDR3 sequence: CASSKDWYGYTF. Here the CDR3 DNA reads TGTGCCAGCAGCAAGGACTGGTATGGCTACACCTTC.

This clone was seen more than once but under ten times. V usage is TRBV29-1 and J usage is TRBJ1-2; tentatively, D is TRBD1 (5 bases). Trimming took off 3 bases at V and 8 bases at J, with 22 bases between the two ends. The germline CDR1 and CDR2 sequences are SQVTM and ANQGSEA. CDR3 size: 15 residues. CDR3 protein: CSVDRIGEGSYGYTF. The CDR3 DNA reads TGCAGCGTTGATCGGATAGGGGAGGGGTCTTACGGCTACACCTTC. The whole variable domain, filled in from reference TRBV29-1 and TRBJ1-2, reads SAVISQKPSRDICQRGTSLTIQCQVDSQVTMMFWYRQQPGQSLTLIATANQGSEATYESGFVIDKFPISRPNLTFSTLTVSNMSPEDSSIYLCSVDRIGEGSYGYTFGSGTRLTVV.